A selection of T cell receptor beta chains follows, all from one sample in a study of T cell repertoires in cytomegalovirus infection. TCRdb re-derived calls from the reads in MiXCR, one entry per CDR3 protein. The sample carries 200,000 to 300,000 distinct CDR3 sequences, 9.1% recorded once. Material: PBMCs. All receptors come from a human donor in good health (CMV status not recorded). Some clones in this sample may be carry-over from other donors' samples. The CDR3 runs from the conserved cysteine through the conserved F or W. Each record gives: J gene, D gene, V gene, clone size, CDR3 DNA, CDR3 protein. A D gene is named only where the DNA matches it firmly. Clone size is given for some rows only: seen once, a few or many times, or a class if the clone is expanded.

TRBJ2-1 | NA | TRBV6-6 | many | TGTGCCACCCACTATGGTTTCAATGAGCAGTTCTTC | CATHYGFNEQFF
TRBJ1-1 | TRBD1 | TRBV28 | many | TGTGCCAGCAGCGCGCCTCAGGGGGGGAACACTGAAGCTTTCTTT | CASSAPQGGNTEAFF
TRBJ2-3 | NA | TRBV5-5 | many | TGTGCCAGCAGCTTGGCATCTGGTCAGGCTCGCACAGATACGCAGTATTTT | CASSLASGQARTDTQYF
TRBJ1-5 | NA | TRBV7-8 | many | TGTGCCAGCAGCTTAGAAATGGGTCTTAATCAGCCCCAGCATTTT | CASSLEMGLNQPQHF
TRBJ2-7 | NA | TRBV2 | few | TGTGCCAGCAGTGGGTTCTACGAGCAGTACTTC | CASSGFYEQYF
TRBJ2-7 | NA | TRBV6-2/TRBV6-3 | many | TGTGCCAGCAGTACCCCAGGCCTGGGGTGGAATTCCTACGAGCAGTACTTC | CASSTPGLGWNSYEQYF
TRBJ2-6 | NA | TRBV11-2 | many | TGTGCCAGCAGCCTGCACCAATCTGGGGCCAACGTCCTGACTTTC | CASSLHQSGANVLTF
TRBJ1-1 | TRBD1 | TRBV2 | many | TGTGCCAGCAGTCCTATCCCGACAGGGGGCGGGATGACTGAAGCTTTCTTT | CASSPIPTGGGMTEAFF
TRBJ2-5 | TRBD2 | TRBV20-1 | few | TGCAGTGCTGCCCCCACTAGCGGGGGGTTCCTCGGGACCCAGTACTTC | CSAAPTSGGFLGTQYF
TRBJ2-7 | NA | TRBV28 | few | TGTGCCAGCACTTTACAGGGTTTAGCTCACGAGCAGTACTTC | CASTLQGLAHEQYF
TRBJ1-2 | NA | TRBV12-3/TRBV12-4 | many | TGTGCCAGCAGTTTATCAGGGGCCCGGGGCTATGGCTACACCTTC | CASSLSGARGYGYTF
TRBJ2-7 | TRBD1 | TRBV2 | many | TGTGCCAGCAGTCCCATGGACAGGGCCTACGAGCAGTACTTC | CASSPMDRAYEQYF
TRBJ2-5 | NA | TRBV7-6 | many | TGTGCCAGCAGCTTCTCCGGACAAGAGACCCAGTACTTC | CASSFSGQETQYF
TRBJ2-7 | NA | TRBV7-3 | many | TGTGCCAGCAGCCCACGTCCCGGCGGGGGCCCGGACGAGCAGTACTTC | CASSPRPGGGPDEQYF
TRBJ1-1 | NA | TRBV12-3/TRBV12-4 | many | TGTGCCAGCAGTTTAGGGGTTAGGACTGAAGCTTTCTTT | CASSLGVRTEAFF
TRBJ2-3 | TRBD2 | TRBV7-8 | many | TGTGCCAGCAGCCTACCGACTAGCGGGGGGCTAGATACGCAGTATTTT | CASSLPTSGGLDTQYF
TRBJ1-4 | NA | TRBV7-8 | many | TGTGCCAGCACTCCAGGGGCATCAACTAATGAAAAACTGTTTTTT | CASTPGASTNEKLFF
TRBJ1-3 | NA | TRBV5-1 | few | TGCGCCAGCAGCTTGGTGGGGGGTTCCAACGGAAACACCATATATTTT | CASSLVGGSNGNTIYF
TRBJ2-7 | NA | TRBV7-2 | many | TGTGCCAGCAGCCCAACCGGGTCAAACTACGAGCAGTACTTC | CASSPTGSNYEQYF
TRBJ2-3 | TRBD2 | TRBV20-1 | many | TGCAGTGCTAGCGCGACGGGACTAGCGGCAGATACGCAGTATTTT | CSASATGLAADTQYF
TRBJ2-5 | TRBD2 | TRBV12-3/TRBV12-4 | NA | TGTGCCAGCAGTTCAAGACTAGCGGGCCTAGAGACCCAGTACTTC | CASSSRLAGLETQYF
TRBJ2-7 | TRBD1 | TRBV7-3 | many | TGTGCCAGCAGCTTCGGGACAGGGGGTACCTACGAGCAGTACTTC | CASSFGTGGTYEQYF
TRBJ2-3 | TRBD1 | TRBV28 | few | TGTGCCAGCAGCCAACAGGGGGCGAGAGGAGATACGCAGTATTTT | CASSQQGARGDTQYF
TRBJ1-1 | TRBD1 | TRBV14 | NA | TGTGCCAGCAGTCTACCCGGGACAGTCATAAAGGAAGCTTTCTTT | CASSLPGTVIKEAFF
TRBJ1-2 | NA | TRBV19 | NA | TGTGCCAGTAGTGGGAGGGAGGGTGATGGCTACACCTTC | CASSGREGDGYTF
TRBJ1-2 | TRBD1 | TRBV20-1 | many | TGCAGTGCGTTCCGGGACAGGGGGTCAAAGTCCGGTGGCTATGGCTACACCTTC | CSAFRDRGSKSGGYGYTF
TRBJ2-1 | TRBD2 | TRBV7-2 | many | TGTGCCAGCAGCTTAGCAACTAGCGGGGGGCAGAATGAGCAGTTCTTC | CASSLATSGGQNEQFF
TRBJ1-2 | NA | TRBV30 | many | TGTGCCTGGAGTGTACAATTAGGCCATAGGAGTACTAACTATGGCTACACCTTC | CAWSVQLGHRSTNYGYTF
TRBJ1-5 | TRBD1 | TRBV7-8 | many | TGTGCCAGCAGTACGGGCCGTGGGGACAGCCAGCCCCAGCATTTT | CASSTGRGDSQPQHF
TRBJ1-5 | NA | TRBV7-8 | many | TGTGCCAGCAGCCCGTCCGGGGGGAGGGATCAGCCCCAGCATTTT | CASSPSGGRDQPQHF
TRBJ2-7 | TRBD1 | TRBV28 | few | TGTGCCAGCACTACCCCGGGGACAGGTCGCTACGAGCAGTACTTC | CASTTPGTGRYEQYF
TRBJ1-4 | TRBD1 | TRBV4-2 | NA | TGTGCCAGCAGCCAAGAAGACAGGGGGCGGGAAAAACTGTTTTTT | CASSQEDRGREKLFF
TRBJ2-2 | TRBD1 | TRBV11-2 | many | TGTGCCAGCAGCTTGGGACAGGCGATCACCGGGGAGCTGTTTTTT | CASSLGQAITGELFF
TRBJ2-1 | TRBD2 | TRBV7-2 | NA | TGTGCCAGCAGCTTAGGCGGGAGTCGTCGCAATGAGCAGTTCTTC | CASSLGGSRRNEQFF
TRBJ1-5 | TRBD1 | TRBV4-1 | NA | TGCGCCAGCAGCTCTGAAGTCGGGACAGGGGCGGTCTCCCAGCATTTT | CASSSEVGTGAVSQHF
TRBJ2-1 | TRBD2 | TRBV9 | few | TGTGCCAGCAGCGTAGTGGCTAGCGGGGGGGAGCAGTTCTTC | CASSVVASGGEQFF
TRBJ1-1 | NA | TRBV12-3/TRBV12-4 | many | TGTGCCAGCAGCCCCCTCAGGGAGAACACTGAAGCTTTCTTT | CASSPLRENTEAFF
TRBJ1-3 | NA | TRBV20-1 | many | TGCAGTGCTAGTAGCGGGGAGCTAAGAGGAAACACCATATATTTT | CSASSGELRGNTIYF
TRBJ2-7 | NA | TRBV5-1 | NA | TGCGCCAGCAGCTTGGCGGGTCGCTCACCCGGGTACGAGCAGTACTTC | CASSLAGRSPGYEQYF